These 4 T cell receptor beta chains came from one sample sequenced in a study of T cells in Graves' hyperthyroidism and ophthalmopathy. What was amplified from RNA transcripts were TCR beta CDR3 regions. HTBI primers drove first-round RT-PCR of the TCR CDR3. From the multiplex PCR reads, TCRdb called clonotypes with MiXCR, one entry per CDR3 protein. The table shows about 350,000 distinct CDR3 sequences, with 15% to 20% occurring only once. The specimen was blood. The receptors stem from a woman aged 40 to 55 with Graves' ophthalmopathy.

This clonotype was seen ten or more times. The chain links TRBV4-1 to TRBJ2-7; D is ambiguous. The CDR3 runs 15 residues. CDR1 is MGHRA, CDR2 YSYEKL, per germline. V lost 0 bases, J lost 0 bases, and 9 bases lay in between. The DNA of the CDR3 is TGCGCCAGCAGCCAAGAGGACCGACTCTCCTACGAGCAGTACTTC. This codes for CASSQEDRLSYEQYF.

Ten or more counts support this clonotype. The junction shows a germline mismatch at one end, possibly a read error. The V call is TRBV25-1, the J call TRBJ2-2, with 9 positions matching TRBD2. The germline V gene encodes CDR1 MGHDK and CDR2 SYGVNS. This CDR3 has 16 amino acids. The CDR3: CVSSGSSGRRAGELFF. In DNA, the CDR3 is TGTGTCAGCAGTGGTTCAAGCGGGAGGAGGGCCGGGGAGCTGTTTTTT.

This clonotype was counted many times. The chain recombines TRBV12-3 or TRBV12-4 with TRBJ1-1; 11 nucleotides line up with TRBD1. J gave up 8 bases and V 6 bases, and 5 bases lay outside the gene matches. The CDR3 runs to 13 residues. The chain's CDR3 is CASRPGQGAEAFF. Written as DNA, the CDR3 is TGTGCCAGCAGACCCGGACAGGGGGCCGAAGCTTTCTTT.

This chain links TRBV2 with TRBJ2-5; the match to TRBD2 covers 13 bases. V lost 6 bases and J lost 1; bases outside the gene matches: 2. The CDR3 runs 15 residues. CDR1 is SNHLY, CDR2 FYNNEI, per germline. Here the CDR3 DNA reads TGTGCCAGCAGAGGGACTAGCGGGACCCAAGAGACCCAGTACTTC. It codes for CASRGTSGTQETQYF.